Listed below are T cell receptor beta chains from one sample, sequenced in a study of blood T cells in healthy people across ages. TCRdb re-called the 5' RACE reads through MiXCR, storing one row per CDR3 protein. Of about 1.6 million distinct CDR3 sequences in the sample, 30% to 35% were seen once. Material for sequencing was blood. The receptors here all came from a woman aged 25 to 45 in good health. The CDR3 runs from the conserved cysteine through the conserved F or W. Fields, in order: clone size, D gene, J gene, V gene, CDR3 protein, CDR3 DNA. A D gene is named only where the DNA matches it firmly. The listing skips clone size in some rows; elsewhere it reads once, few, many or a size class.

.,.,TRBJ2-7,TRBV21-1,CASSKVRRTPRSYEQYF,TGTGCCAGCAGCAAAGTGAGGAGGACGCCACGCTCCTACGAGCAGTACTTC
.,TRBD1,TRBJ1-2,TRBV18,CASSPQLSRGTATYGYTF,TGTGCCAGCTCACCTCAGTTGAGTCGAGGGACAGCCACGTATGGCTACACCTTC
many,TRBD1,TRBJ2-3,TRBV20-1,CSALRQGADTQYF,TGCAGTGCGCTTAGACAGGGAGCAGATACGCAGTATTTT
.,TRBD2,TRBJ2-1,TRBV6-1,CASTARTSFRSSYNEQFF,TGTGCCAGCACCGCAAGGACTAGTTTTCGAAGCTCCTACAATGAGCAGTTCTTC
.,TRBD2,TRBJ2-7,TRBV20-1,CSARLAGGSQGSEQYF,TGCAGTGCTAGACTAGCGGGAGGGTCCCAGGGCTCGGAGCAGTACTTC
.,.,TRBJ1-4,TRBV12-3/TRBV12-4,CASSWDGYEKLFF,TGTGCCAGCAGTTGGGACGGCTATGAAAAACTGTTTTTT
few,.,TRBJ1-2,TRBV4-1,CASSPVAVVDYGYTF,TGCGCCAGCAGCCCCGTTGCTGTAGTTGACTATGGCTACACCTTC
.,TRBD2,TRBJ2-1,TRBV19,CASQLAGDYNEQFF,TGTGCCAGTCAACTAGCGGGAGATTACAATGAGCAGTTCTTC
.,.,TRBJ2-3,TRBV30,CAWSVRGFADTQYF,TGTGCCTGGAGCGTCCGGGGGTTCGCCGATACGCAGTATTTT
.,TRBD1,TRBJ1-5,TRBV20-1,CSAEGTGNQPQHF,TGCAGTGCCGAAGGGACAGGCAATCAGCCCCAGCATTTT
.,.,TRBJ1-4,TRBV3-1,CASSQVRDVYEKLFF,TGTGCCAGCAGCCAAGTGCGGGATGTGTATGAAAAACTGTTTTTT
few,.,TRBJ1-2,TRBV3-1,CASSPPSRLDGYTF,TGTGCCAGCTCCCCCCCCAGCAGGTTAGATGGCTACACCTTC
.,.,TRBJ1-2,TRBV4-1,CASSQLVGGYTF,TGCGCCAGCAGCCAACTGGTGGGGGGCTACACCTTC
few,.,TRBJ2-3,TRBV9,CASSAPTSLDTQYF,TGTGCCAGCAGCGCGCCGACTAGTCTAGATACGCAGTATTTT
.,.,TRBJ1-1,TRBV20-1,CSARSSSGNTEAFF,TGCAGTGCTAGATCCTCTTCTGGGAACACTGAAGCTTTCTTT
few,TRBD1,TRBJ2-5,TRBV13,CASSARARGRETQYF,TGTGCCAGCAGCGCCCGCGCCAGGGGGCGGGAGACCCAGTACTTC
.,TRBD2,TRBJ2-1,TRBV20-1,CSLPSGLLYNEQFF,TGCAGTCTACCATCGGGACTACTATACAATGAGCAGTTCTTC
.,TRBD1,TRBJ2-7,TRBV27,CASSSTGGNNEQYF,TGTGCCAGCAGTTCTACAGGGGGCAACAACGAGCAGTACTTC
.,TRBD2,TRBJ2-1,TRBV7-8,CASSPGRLRHWNEQFF,TGTGCCAGCAGCCCCGGGAGGCTAAGACATTGGAATGAGCAGTTCTTC
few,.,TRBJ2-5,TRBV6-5,CASSYGEEETQYF,TGTGCCAGCAGTTACGGAGAAGAAGAGACCCAGTACTTC
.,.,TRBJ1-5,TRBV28,CASRRDYSSQPQHF,TGTGCCAGCAGGAGGGACTATAGCAGTCAGCCCCAGCATTTT
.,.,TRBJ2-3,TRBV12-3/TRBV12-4,CASSLTVRADTQYF,TGTGCCAGCAGTTTGACAGTGAGAGCAGATACGCAGTATTTT
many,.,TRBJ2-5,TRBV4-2,CASSQRLARDTILQETQYF,TGTGCCAGCAGCCAAAGGCTAGCCCGGGACACCATACTCCAAGAGACCCAGTACTTC
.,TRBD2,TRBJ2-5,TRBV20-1,CSATLAGGQETQYF,TGCAGTGCTACACTAGCGGGGGGACAGGAGACCCAGTACTTC
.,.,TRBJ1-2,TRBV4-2,CASSLPSGSSVGYTF,TGTGCCAGCAGCCTCCCCTCGGGTAGTTCAGTTGGCTACACCTTC
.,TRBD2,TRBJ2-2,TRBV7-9,CASSAPGGLETGELFF,TGTGCCAGCAGCGCGCCGGGAGGCTTGGAGACCGGGGAGCTGTTTTTT
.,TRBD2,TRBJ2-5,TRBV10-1,CASSESRAGGTETRYF,TGCGCCAGCAGTGAGTCGCGAGCGGGAGGTACGGAGACCCGGTACTTC
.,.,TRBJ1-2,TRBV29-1,CSVSTDYYGYTF,TGCAGCGTCTCGACAGACTACTATGGCTACACCTTC
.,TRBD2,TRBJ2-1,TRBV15,CATSRDMAGGRNEQFF,TGTGCCACCAGCAGAGATATGGCGGGAGGGAGAAATGAGCAGTTCTTC
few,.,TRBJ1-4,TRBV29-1,CSVVSSPNEKLFF,TGCAGCGTTGTGTCCAGCCCCAATGAAAAACTGTTTTTT
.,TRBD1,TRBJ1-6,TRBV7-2,CASSARQGNNSPLHF,TGTGCCAGCAGCGCAAGACAGGGGAATAATTCACCCCTCCACTTT
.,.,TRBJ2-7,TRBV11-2,CASSWGGDEQYF,TGTGCCAGCAGCTGGGGCGGCGACGAGCAGTACTTC
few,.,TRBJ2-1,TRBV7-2,CASSPFLALTQNEQFF,TGTGCCAGCAGCCCGTTTCTAGCGTTGACGCAGAATGAGCAGTTCTTC
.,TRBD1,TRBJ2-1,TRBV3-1,CASSRRGRDEQFF,TGTGCCAGCAGCCGTAGGGGGCGCGATGAGCAGTTCTTC
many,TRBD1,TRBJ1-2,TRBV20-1,CSASGQGYYGYTF,TGCAGTGCTAGCGGACAGGGTTACTATGGCTACACCTTC
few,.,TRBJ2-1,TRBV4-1,CASRSGDQYNEQFF,TGCGCCAGCAGGTCGGGGGATCAATACAATGAGCAGTTCTTC
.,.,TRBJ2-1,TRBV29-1,CSVEGLQVVRSSYNEQFF,TGCAGCGTTGAAGGCCTCCAGGTCGTCAGGAGCTCCTACAATGAGCAGTTCTTC
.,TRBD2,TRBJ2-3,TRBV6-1,CASSELVAGGPTDTQYF,TGTGCCAGCAGTGAACTTGTAGCGGGAGGCCCCACAGATACGCAGTATTTT
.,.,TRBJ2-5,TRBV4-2,CAGSQAVAGARYQETQYF,TGTGCCGGCAGCCAAGCGGTTGCGGGGGCCAGGTACCAAGAGACCCAGTACTTC
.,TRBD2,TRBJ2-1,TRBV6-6,CASSVLAGVGNNEQFF,TGTGCCAGCAGTGTACTAGCGGGAGTCGGCAACAATGAGCAGTTCTTC
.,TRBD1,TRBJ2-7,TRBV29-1,CSAARSQGAEQYF,TGCAGCGCCGCGCGGTCACAGGGGGCCGAGCAGTACTTC
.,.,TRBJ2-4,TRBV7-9,CASSLDGINIQYF,TGTGCCAGCAGCTTAGATGGGATAAACATTCAGTACTTC
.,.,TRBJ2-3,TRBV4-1,CAGSQLQADTQYF,TGCGCCGGCAGCCAACTACAGGCTGATACGCAGTATTTT
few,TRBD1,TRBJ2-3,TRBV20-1,CSAPGGRTSTDTQYF,TGCAGTGCCCCAGGGGGCAGAACAAGCACAGATACGCAGTATTTT
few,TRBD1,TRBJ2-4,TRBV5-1,CASSPDTGAGIQYF,TGCGCCAGCAGCCCAGATACAGGGGCCGGGATTCAGTACTTC
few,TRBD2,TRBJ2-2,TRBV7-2,CASSRDYSLAGELFF,TGTGCCAGCAGTCGGGACTACTCCTTGGCCGGGGAGCTGTTTTTT
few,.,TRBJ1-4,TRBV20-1,CSARDGRGSGTNEKLFF,TGCAGTGCTAGAGATGGCAGGGGAAGTGGGACTAATGAAAAACTGTTTTTT
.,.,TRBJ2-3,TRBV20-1,CSASRPGITDTQYF,TGCAGTGCTAGTCGTCCGGGGATCACAGATACGCAGTATTTT